Each of the 28 T cell receptor beta chains below was sequenced from the same sample in a study of blood T cell repertoires in COVID-19. The method was immunoSEQ multiplex PCR; TCRdb's version includes in-frame clones alone and lacks a portion of them. The repertoire holds under 150,000 clones, with approximately 90% as singletons. Sequencing input: peripheral blood. The source is a woman in her forties or fifties with acute or convalescent COVID-19.

This chain links TRBV30 with TRBJ1-5; 9 nucleotides match TRBD1. This CDR3 region has 14 residues. CDR1 is GTSNPN, CDR2 SVGIG, per germline (reference sequence). V was clipped by 5 bases and J by 7 bases; unmatched bases: 9. This chain's CDR3 is CAWGQQGAQQPQHF. In DNA, the CDR3 is TGTGCCTGGGGACAACAGGGGGCTCAACAGCCCCAGCATTTT.

The chain links TRBV7-3 to TRBJ1-1; no definite D call. The CDR3 extends over 14 amino acids. Trimming pared 5 bases from V and 3 bases from J, leaving 13 bases between. Germline CDR1 and CDR2: SGHTA and FQGTGA. CDR3 sequence: CASSPSPVHTEAFF. Written as DNA, the CDR3 is TGTGCCAGCAGCCCGAGTCCCGTACACACTGAAGCTTTCTTT.

The chain joins TRBV3-1 (or the pseudogene TRBV3-2) to TRBJ1-1, with 8 bases matching TRBD1. Germline V gives CDR1 LGHDT, CDR2 YNNKEL (reference sequence). Trimming removed 0 bases from V and 9 bases from J; junction bases left unmatched: 6. The CDR3 is 14 residues long. This chain's CDR3 is CASSQETTGGKAFF. The CDR3 bases are TGTGCCAGCAGCCAAGAGACAACAGGGGGAAAAGCTTTCTTT.

V gene TRBV28 combines with J gene TRBJ1-1, with D tentatively TRBD1 (5 bases). Per germline, CDR1 MDHEN and CDR2 SYDVKM. The germline V and J ends were trimmed by 5 bases and 3 bases, with 16 bases remaining between them. The CDR3 is 15 residues long. CDR3 loop: CASSRPPGQHTEAFF. The CDR3 nucleotides read TGTGCCAGCAGTCGCCCCCCAGGGCAGCACACTGAAGCTTTCTTT. Filled out from reference TRBV28 and TRBJ1-1, the complete variable domain reads DVKVTQSSRYLVKRTGEKVFLECVQDMDHENMFWYRQDPGLGLRLIYFSYDVKMKEKGDIPEGYSVSREKKERFSLILESASTNQTSMYLCASSRPPGQHTEAFFGQGTRLTVV.

The chain carries TRBV7-9 and TRBJ1-4; 7 bases match TRBD1. Per the germline V gene, CDR1 is SEHNR and CDR2 is FQNEAQ (reference sequence). V was pared by 1 base and J by 4 bases, with 3 bases of the junction left unmatched. This CDR3 is 15 amino acids long. The CDR3 loop is CASSLEGAVNEKLFF. The CDR3 bases are TGTGCCAGCAGCTTAGAGGGGGCCGTTAATGAAAAACTGTTTTTT.

The V and J genes are TRBV6-2 or TRBV6-3 and TRBJ2-1; 9 positions agree with TRBD2. The CDR3 has 16 amino acids. From germline, CDR1 is MNHEY and CDR2 SVGEGT. V lost 0 bases to trimming and J lost 8 bases; unmatched junction nucleotides: 8. As DNA, the CDR3 is TGTGCCAGCAGTTACTCGAAGCGGGGGGCCTCTGATGAGCAGTTCTTC. Translation: CASSYSKRGASDEQFF.

The rearrangement joins TRBV5-4 to TRBJ2-1; D gene ambiguous. The length of the CDR3 is 16 residues. Trimming pared 0 bases from V and 3 bases from J, leaving 13 bases between. Germline assignment: CDR1 SGHNT and CDR2 YYREEE (reference sequence). Here the CDR3 DNA reads TGTGCCAGCAGCTTGGCCTTGTCTAGTAGCTACAATGAGCAGTTCTTC. Protein sequence: CASSLALSSSYNEQFF.

J is TRBJ1-1 and V is TRBV10-2; 11 positions agree with TRBD1. Germline-derived CDR1 and CDR2 are WSHSY and SAAADI. The length of the CDR3 is 17 residues. V dropped 3 bases and J dropped 4; count of bases not matched to a gene: 10. The CDR3 sequence is CASSDGQGAWMGTEAFF. CDR3 nucleotides: TGCGCCAGCAGTGACGGACAGGGGGCCTGGATGGGCACTGAAGCTTTCTTT.

This clone has only a few counts. The V gene is TRBV12-5, the J gene TRBJ1-2, with D possibly TRBD1 on 5 matching bases. Germline assignment: CDR1 LGHNT and CDR2 FRNRAP. V was shortened by 6 bases and J by 7 bases, with 15 bases between the two germline ends. The CDR3 consists of 13 residues. CDR3 sequence (DNA): TGTGCTAGTGGCTCCGGGGACTACGGTGGCTACACCTTC. It encodes CASGSGDYGGYTF.

The chain joins TRBV30 to TRBJ1-6, with a possible D match to TRBD1 (6 bases). The V gene's germline CDR1 is GTSNPN and CDR2 SVGIG (reference sequence). CDR3 length equals 14 residues. V lost 1 base to trimming and J lost 7 bases, with 11 bases between them. The CDR3 loop reads CAWSGTVDNSPLHF. CDR3 nucleotides: TGTGCCTGGAGTGGGACAGTCGACAATTCACCCCTCCACTTT.

This chain joins TRBV6-5 and TRBJ1-2; D gene ambiguous. This CDR3 has 14 amino acids. CDR1 is MNHEY, CDR2 SVGAGI, per germline. Trimming removed 6 bases at V and 0 bases at J, with 11 bases between. The CDR3 sequence is CASRIDNSNYGYTF. The CDR3 DNA reads as TGTGCCAGCAGGATAGACAACTCTAACTATGGCTACACCTTC.

This clone was seen once. The chain employs TRBV28 and TRBJ1-2; no firm D call. This CDR3 spans 14 amino acids. CDR1 is MDHEN and CDR2 is SYDVKM in the germline V gene. Trimming removed 4 bases at V and 2 bases at J, with 11 bases between. The DNA of the CDR3 is TGTGCCAGCAGTTCACAGCAGTCGAACTATGGCTACACCTTC. Protein product: CASSSQQSNYGYTF.

The chain joins TRBV25-1 to TRBJ2-7; D might be TRBD2 (6 bases). The CDR3 totals 13 residues. CDR1 and CDR2 (germline): MGHDK, SYGVNS. With 1 base removed from V and 6 bases from J, the gap between germline ends came to 10 bases. The CDR3 DNA sequence: TGTGCCAGCAGTGAATGGGAGGTTTTCGAGCAGTACTTC. This gives the protein CASSEWEVFEQYF.

This rearrangement joins TRBV27 to TRBJ1-1, with a tentative D call TRBD1 (5 bases). Between the trimmed V and J ends, which lost 5 bases and 7 bases, there was a span of 14 bases. Germline loops: CDR1 MNHEY, CDR2 SMNVEV (reference sequence). The CDR3 has 13 amino acids. Here the CDR3 reads CASSPAQGYEAFF. CDR3 DNA: TGTGCCAGCAGTCCGGCCCAGGGTTATGAAGCTTTCTTT.

The rearrangement joins TRBV6-1 to TRBJ1-2; D call uncertain. The CDR3 spans 13 residues. Germline V gene data show CDR1 as MNHNS and CDR2 as SASEGT. Trimming removed 1 base at V and 4 bases at J, with 7 bases between. CDR3 sequence (DNA): TGTGCCAGCAGTGAAGGCCAGCGCTATGGCTACACCTTC. This gives the protein CASSEGQRYGYTF.

The CDR3 spells CASSPRSLGWLFF. CDR3 bases: TGTGCCAGCAGCCCCCGAAGTCTAGGTTGGCTGTTTTTT. The chain carries TRBV9 and TRBJ2-2; no clear D gene. The length of the CDR3 is 13 residues. V shed 4 bases and J shed 13 bases, with 17 bases lying between them. Germline V lookup: CDR1 SGDLS, CDR2 YYNGEE.

The chain employs TRBV6-2 or TRBV6-3 and TRBJ2-5; 10 bases match TRBD2. Germline trimming cut 6 bases from V and 2 bases from J; bases unmatched to any gene: 6. Per the germline V gene, CDR1 is MNHEY and CDR2 is SVGEGT. CDR3 length: 15 residues. CDR3 sequence: CASSRGTSAQETQYF. As DNA, the CDR3 is TGTGCCAGCAGCCGAGGGACTAGCGCTCAAGAGACCCAGTACTTC.

The V gene is TRBV3-1 (or the pseudogene TRBV3-2), the J gene TRBJ2-1; TRBD1 aligns across 12 bases. The CDR3 contains 14 residues. CDR1 is LGHDT, CDR2 YNNKEL, per germline (reference sequence). V gave up 3 bases and J gave up 9 bases; unmatched junction bases: 3. This CDR3 is CASSQGQGAGEQFF. The CDR3 region has the DNA TGTGCCAGCAGCCAGGGACAGGGGGCAGGTGAGCAGTTCTTC.

This clone was detected only once. The chain carries TRBV19 and TRBJ1-5; 7 bases agree with TRBD1. The CDR3 loop spans 13 amino acids. With V trimmed by 4 bases and J by 7 bases, 4 bases remained unmatched. The germline V gene has CDR1 LNHDA and CDR2 SQIVND (reference sequence). CDR3 region: CASSTGGWQPQHF. The CDR3 DNA is TGTGCCAGTAGTACAGGGGGTTGGCAGCCCCAGCATTTT.

The gene calls are TRBV30 and TRBJ2-6, with a weak D call TRBD2 (6 bases). This CDR3 is built from 16 residues. Germline CDR1 reads GTSNPN; CDR2 reads SVGIG (reference sequence). The V end lost 5 bases, the J end lost 0 bases, and 14 bases lay between the germline ends. The CDR3 region is CAWGAAGISGANVLTF. CDR3 nucleotides: TGTGCCTGGGGGGCGGCGGGGATCTCTGGGGCCAACGTCCTGACTTTC.

This chain uses TRBV11-3 with TRBJ2-1; D may be TRBD2 (5 bases). Germline CDR1 reads SGHNT; CDR2 reads YENEEA. V dropped 4 bases and J dropped 9 bases, with 16 bases sitting between them. This CDR3 region has 14 residues. The CDR3 DNA reads as TGTGCCAGCAGCTCATCACTAGGCTCGGCTGAGCAGTTCTTC. It specifies CASSSSLGSAEQFF.

V and J are TRBV7-2 and TRBJ1-5, with 7 positions matching TRBD1. The germline CDR1 and CDR2 sequences are SGHTA and FQGNSA. This CDR3 region has 14 residues. V lost 4 bases and J lost 6; bases outside the gene matches: 6. CDR3 sequence (DNA): TGTGCCAGCAGCTACCGGGACAGACGTCAGCCCCAGCATTTT. Its translation: CASSYRDRRQPQHF.

The chain employs TRBV2 and TRBJ1-1; D gene unclear. The ends were cut back, 4 bases at V and 1 base at J, with 10 bases in the middle. The length of the CDR3 is 14 residues. Germline values: CDR1 SNHLY, CDR2 FYNNEI. CDR3 bases: TGTGCCAGCAGTGTATCCTTTTCGAACACTGAAGCTTTCTTT. Translation: CASSVSFSNTEAFF.

This clone was seen more than once but under ten times. The J gene is TRBJ1-5, the V gene TRBV3-1 (or the pseudogene TRBV3-2); the match to TRBD1 covers 10 bases. The CDR3 length is 18 residues. The V and J ends lost 2 bases and 7 bases, in that order; junction bases with no gene match: 14. Per the germline V gene, CDR1 is LGHDT and CDR2 is YNNKEL (reference sequence). CDR3 protein: CASSQQTGGGRRGQPQHF. In nucleotides, the CDR3 is TGTGCCAGCAGCCAACAGACAGGGGGCGGCCGAAGGGGACAGCCCCAGCATTTT.

The chain has TRBV19 and TRBJ2-7; D is perhaps TRBD2 (6 bases). CDR1 is LNHDA and CDR2 is SQIVND in the germline V gene (reference sequence). The CDR3 spans 14 residues. Trimming removed 3 bases from V and 6 bases from J, with 15 bases in between. CDR3 DNA: TGTGCCAGTAGTATCGGAGGGGTTCGAGCCGAGCAGTACTTC. It translates to CASSIGGVRAEQYF.

This clone was seen just once. V usage is TRBV18 and J usage is TRBJ1-4; 7 positions match TRBD1. Trimming removed 3 bases from V and 4 bases from J; junction bases left unmatched: 14. Looked up from germline, CDR1 is KGHSH and CDR2 is LQKENI. CDR3 length equals 18 residues. The CDR3, as DNA: TGTGCCAGCTCACCCTTGCCCGGGACAGCTTTGGGTAATGAAAAACTGTTTTTT. Residues: CASSPLPGTALGNEKLFF.

In its sample, this clone was seen a few times. The chain couples TRBV3-1 (or the pseudogene TRBV3-2) to TRBJ1-6; possible D gene TRBD1, 5 bases. The CDR3 runs 17 residues. The ends were cut back, 4 bases at V and 7 bases at J, with 20 bases in the middle. The germline gives CDR1 LGHDT, CDR2 YNNKEL (reference sequence). CDR3 sequence: CASSPLGASAQNSPLHF. In DNA, the CDR3 is TGTGCCAGCAGCCCCCTTGGGGCTTCAGCTCAGAATTCACCCCTCCACTTT.

V usage is TRBV9 and J usage is TRBJ1-4; weak D call: TRBD1 (5 bases). CDR3 length: 13 residues. Germline CDR1 is SGDLS and CDR2 is YYNGEE. The V gene lost 2 bases and the J gene lost 4 bases, with 6 bases spanning the gap. The CDR3 loop is CASSVQGNEKLFF. In nucleotides, the CDR3 is TGTGCCAGCAGCGTCCAGGGTAATGAAAAACTGTTTTTT.